This TCR beta chain was obtained from a study of cytomegalovirus exposure and HLA in healthy donors. CDR3 length: 14 amino acids. Germline assignment: CDR1 SGHVS and CDR2 FNYEAQ. The V and J ends lost 5 bases and 0 bases respectively, with 8 bases between them. Only in-frame clones appear in the TCRdb table, and some are missing; sequencing was by immunoSEQ multiplex PCR. Altogether 210,000 or so clones are present, almost 90% being singletons, with the ten largest covering around 3%. The TCR originated in a young woman in good health and CMV-seronegative. V gene TRBV7-6 combines with J gene TRBJ1-5; no reliable D call. The specimen was PBMCs. The CDR3 protein is CASSLGYSNQPQHF. DNA for the CDR3: TGTGCCAGCAGCCTAGGCTATAGCAATCAGCCCCAGCATTTT. Complete variable domain (other parts from reference TRBV7-6 and TRBJ1-5): GAGVSQSPRYKVTKRGQDVALRCDPISGHVSLYWYRQALGQGPEFLTYFNYEAQQDKSGLPNDRFSAERPEGSISTLTIQRTEQRDSAMYRCASSLGYSNQPQHFGDGTRLSIL.